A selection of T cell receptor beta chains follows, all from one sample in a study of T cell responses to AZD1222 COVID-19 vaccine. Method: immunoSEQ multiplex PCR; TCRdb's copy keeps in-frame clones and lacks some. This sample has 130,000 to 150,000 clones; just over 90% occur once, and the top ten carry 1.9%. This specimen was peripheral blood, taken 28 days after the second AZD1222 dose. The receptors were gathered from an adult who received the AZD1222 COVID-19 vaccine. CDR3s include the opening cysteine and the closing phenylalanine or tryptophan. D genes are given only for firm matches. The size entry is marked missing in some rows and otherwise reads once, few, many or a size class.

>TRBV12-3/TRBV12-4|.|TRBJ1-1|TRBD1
CASADRFGTEAFF
TGTGCCAGCGCGGACAGGTTCGGAACTGAAGCTTTCTTT
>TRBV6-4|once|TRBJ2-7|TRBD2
CASSVLAGGKEQYF
TGTGCCAGCAGTGTCCTAGCGGGAGGGAAAGAGCAGTACTTC
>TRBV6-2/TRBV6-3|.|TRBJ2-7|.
CASSYVTDSSYEQYF
TGTGCCAGCAGTTACGTCACGGACAGCTCCTACGAGCAGTACTTC
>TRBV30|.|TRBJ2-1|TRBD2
CARTSSYNEQFF
TGTGCCCGGACTAGCTCCTACAATGAGCAGTTCTTC
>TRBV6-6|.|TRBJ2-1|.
CASSWGSSYNEQFF
TGTGCCAGCAGTTGGGGGAGCTCCTACAATGAGCAGTTCTTC
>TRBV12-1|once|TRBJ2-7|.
CASSFIGLRGYEQYF
TGTGCCAGCAGCTTTATCGGCTTACGGGGCTACGAGCAGTACTTC
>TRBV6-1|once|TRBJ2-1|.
CASSEWAPTGGSYNEQFF
TGTGCCAGCAGTGAATGGGCCCCTACGGGCGGGTCGTACAATGAGCAGTTCTTC
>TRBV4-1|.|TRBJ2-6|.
CASSQDKKGTFSGANVLTF
TGCGCCAGCAGCCAAGATAAAAAGGGAACATTCTCTGGGGCCAACGTCCTGACTTTC
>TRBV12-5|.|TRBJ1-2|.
CASGSNNAGSGYTF
TGTGCTAGTGGTTCCAATAATGCGGGTAGCGGCTACACCTTC
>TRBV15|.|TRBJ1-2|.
CATSSIQEGSYGYTF
TGTGCCACCAGCAGTATACAGGAAGGATCCTATGGCTACACCTTC
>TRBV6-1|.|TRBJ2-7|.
CASSDSGGPTYEQYF
TGTGCCAGCAGTGATTCAGGGGGGCCAACCTACGAGCAGTACTTC
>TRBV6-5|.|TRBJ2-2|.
CASSPGAGELFF
TGTGCCAGCAGCCCCGGGGCCGGGGAGCTGTTTTTT
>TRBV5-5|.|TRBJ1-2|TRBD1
CASSLFLTGANIYGYTF
TGTGCCAGCAGCTTATTCTTGACAGGGGCCAACATCTATGGCTACACCTTC
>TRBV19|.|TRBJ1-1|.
CATSLGGINTEAFF
TGTGCCACCTCGTTGGGTGGGATTAACACTGAAGCTTTCTTT
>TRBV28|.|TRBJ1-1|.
CASSSQTSLSEAFF
TGTGCCAGCAGCTCCCAGACTTCTCTCAGTGAAGCTTTCTTT